The rows below give T cell receptor beta chains drawn from one sample of a study of long-term antiretroviral therapy in people with HIV. Produced via immunoSEQ multiplex PCR; TCRdb's table is partial and in-frame only. Among some 28,000 clones listed, nearly 95% were seen once. Here the sequenced sample was unsorted PBMCs, taken about 6.6 years after starting antiretroviral therapy. These receptors came from a man aged 25-40 years with HIV. CDR3s include the opening cysteine and the closing phenylalanine or tryptophan. Each record gives: clone size, V gene, J gene, CDR3 protein. The size of a clone is reported for some rows only, either as once, few or many, or as a class for expanded clones.

clone_size: -
v_call: TRBV2
j_call: TRBJ2-3
cdr3_aa: CASRGLAGTDTQYF

clone_size: once
v_call: TRBV11-2
j_call: TRBJ2-7
cdr3_aa: CASSLDTASGAYEQYF

clone_size: -
v_call: TRBV29-1
j_call: TRBJ2-1
cdr3_aa: CSVEGQIPYNEQFF

clone_size: -
v_call: TRBV27
j_call: TRBJ2-2
cdr3_aa: CASTPRQGFSGELFF

clone_size: -
v_call: TRBV6-7
j_call: TRBJ1-4
cdr3_aa: CASSYPPCPTNEKLFF

clone_size: -
v_call: TRBV29-1
j_call: TRBJ2-1
cdr3_aa: CSVEDPVEMRYNEQFF

clone_size: -
v_call: TRBV5-6
j_call: TRBJ2-1
cdr3_aa: CASSLGVGSSYNEQFF

clone_size: -
v_call: TRBV5-1
j_call: TRBJ2-1
cdr3_aa: CASSLRTSLNEQFF

clone_size: -
v_call: TRBV27
j_call: TRBJ1-2
cdr3_aa: CASSLSPRPAGGYTF

clone_size: -
v_call: TRBV19
j_call: TRBJ1-6
cdr3_aa: CASSSGDRNYNSPLHF

clone_size: -
v_call: TRBV28
j_call: TRBJ1-5
cdr3_aa: CASSSSGNSNQPQHF

clone_size: once
v_call: TRBV29-1
j_call: TRBJ2-3
cdr3_aa: CSVSRTSGSGGGTQYF

clone_size: -
v_call: TRBV27
j_call: TRBJ2-7
cdr3_aa: CASSPSRDRGNEQYF

clone_size: once
v_call: TRBV10-3
j_call: TRBJ2-2
cdr3_aa: CATTGGWDTGELFF

clone_size: -
v_call: TRBV28
j_call: TRBJ1-5
cdr3_aa: CASITPRGPQPQHF

clone_size: -
v_call: TRBV9
j_call: TRBJ2-2
cdr3_aa: CASSVVSTGELFF

clone_size: once
v_call: TRBV1
j_call: TRBJ2-2
cdr3_aa: CTSSQPGGVGGELFF